These T cell receptor beta chains were read from a single sample in a study of blood T cells in healthy people across ages. TCRdb redid the calling of the 5' RACE reads with MiXCR, one entry per CDR3 protein. The table has 550,000 to 750,000 distinct CDR3 sequences, around 21% seen once. Sample: blood. The receptors derive from a man in his 70s in good health. Both conserved end residues are part of each CDR3. A D gene is named only where the DNA matches it firmly. Only part of the rows carry a size: once, few, many, or a class if the clone is expanded.

V: TRBV3-1; J: TRBJ2-1; D: TRBD2; size: .; DNA: TGTGCCAGCAGCCAAGATGTGTCTAGCGGGAGTCTTAATGAGCAGTTCTTC; CDR3: CASSQDVSSGSLNEQFF
V: TRBV5-1; J: TRBJ2-1; D: .; size: .; DNA: TGCGCCAGCAGCTTGGCACCCACCCCCAATGAGCAGTTCTTC; CDR3: CASSLAPTPNEQFF
V: TRBV7-2; J: TRBJ2-5; D: .; size: .; DNA: TGTGCCAGCCGAGGGTGGGGGGCTGGGTACCAAGAGACCCAGTACTTC; CDR3: CASRGWGAGYQETQYF
V: TRBV18; J: TRBJ2-3; D: TRBD2; size: .; DNA: TGTGCCAGCTCACCACCGGGCGCGGGAGTGTTCACAGATACGCAGTATTTT; CDR3: CASSPPGAGVFTDTQYF
V: TRBV7-2; J: TRBJ2-7; D: .; size: .; DNA: TGTGCCAGCGGCACGTTGCCCAGGGTGGGTGGCGAGCAGTACTTC; CDR3: CASGTLPRVGGEQYF
V: TRBV7-8; J: TRBJ2-7; D: .; size: .; DNA: TGTGCCAGCACTTCAGTTCCCTACGAGCAGTACTTC; CDR3: CASTSVPYEQYF
V: TRBV13; J: TRBJ2-5; D: TRBD2; size: many; DNA: TGTGCCAGCAGAGAGAGCGGGATGAAGACCCAGTACTTC; CDR3: CASRESGMKTQYF
V: TRBV5-1; J: TRBJ2-2; D: .; size: many; DNA: TGCGCCAGCAGCTTGGGACAAAACACCGGGGAGCTGTTTTTT; CDR3: CASSLGQNTGELFF
V: TRBV24-1; J: TRBJ2-1; D: .; size: few; DNA: TGTGCCACCAGTGGAACGGGAGATATGGGTGAGCAGTTCTTC; CDR3: CATSGTGDMGEQFF
V: TRBV5-1; J: TRBJ2-1; D: .; size: few; DNA: TGCGCCAGCAGCTTGGGCGGGGGCCTCTACAATGAGCAGCTCTTC; CDR3: CASSLGGGLYNEQLF
V: TRBV7-9; J: TRBJ1-1; D: .; size: .; DNA: TGTGCCAGCAGCTTAATTCTTGGGGAGGGCACTGAAGCTTTCTTT; CDR3: CASSLILGEGTEAFF
V: TRBV4-1; J: TRBJ2-3; D: .; size: few; DNA: TGCGCCAGCAGCCAAAGGTTGGGACAACATTTAAGCACAGATACGCAGTATTTT; CDR3: CASSQRLGQHLSTDTQYF
V: TRBV4-3; J: TRBJ2-3; D: TRBD2; size: few; DNA: TGCGCCAGCAGCCAAGATAGGGCGGGAGGGCCAGATACGCAGTATTTT; CDR3: CASSQDRAGGPDTQYF
V: TRBV5-1; J: TRBJ2-5; D: TRBD1; size: .; DNA: TGCGCCAGCAGCGAGCCGGGACAGGGATTCTTCCAAGAGACCCAGTACTTC; CDR3: CASSEPGQGFFQETQYF
V: TRBV5-1; J: TRBJ2-1; D: TRBD2; size: .; DNA: TGCGCCAGCAGCTGGTCCGGGACTAGCGCGGATGAGCAGTTCTTC; CDR3: CASSWSGTSADEQFF
V: TRBV9; J: TRBJ2-1; D: .; size: .; DNA: TGTGCCAGCAGCGTAACCGGTACGGCACTATACAATGAGCAGTTCTTC; CDR3: CASSVTGTALYNEQFF
V: TRBV5-5; J: TRBJ2-2; D: TRBD1; size: .; DNA: TGTGCCAGCAGCCCTCGTAGGTTACAGGGGGTCACCGGGGAGCTGTTTTTT; CDR3: CASSPRRLQGVTGELFF
V: TRBV6-1; J: TRBJ1-6; D: .; size: .; DNA: TGTGCCAGCAGTGAAGCGCAGGTCCACCTCCACTTT; CDR3: CASSEAQVHLHF
V: TRBV6-2/TRBV6-3; J: TRBJ2-1; D: TRBD2; size: few; DNA: TGTGCCAGCAGTTACGCCTCTAGCGGGGCCCTCTACAATGAGCAGTTCTTC; CDR3: CASSYASSGALYNEQFF
V: TRBV28; J: TRBJ2-1; D: .; size: few; DNA: TGTGCCAGCGATCAGGCGGGCCGCTCCTACAATGAGCAGTTCTTC; CDR3: CASDQAGRSYNEQFF
V: TRBV20-1; J: TRBJ2-3; D: TRBD2; size: few; DNA: TGCAGTGCTAGACTAGCGGGAGGGGATACGCAGTATTTT; CDR3: CSARLAGGDTQYF
V: TRBV29-1; J: TRBJ2-3; D: TRBD1; size: few; DNA: TGCAGCGTTGGAAAGACAGGGTACACAGATACGCAGTATTTT; CDR3: CSVGKTGYTDTQYF
V: TRBV3-1; J: TRBJ1-1; D: .; size: .; DNA: TGTGCCAGCAGCCAAAGAGGGGGAGAGAACACTGAAGCTTTCTTT; CDR3: CASSQRGGENTEAFF
V: TRBV7-2; J: TRBJ1-1; D: .; size: few; DNA: TGTGCCAGCAGCCCCACGGTGGTGATGGCGGGTTATCCTTTCTTT; CDR3: CASSPTVVMAGYPFF
V: TRBV29-1; J: TRBJ1-2; D: .; size: few; DNA: TGCAGCGTTGGGGCCGGAGTTAACTATGGCTACACCTTC; CDR3: CSVGAGVNYGYTF
V: TRBV20-1; J: TRBJ1-6; D: TRBD1; size: few; DNA: TGCAGTGCCCCCTTCAGGACAGGGGTTAATTCACCCCTCCACTTT; CDR3: CSAPFRTGVNSPLHF